This passage covers 7 T cell receptor beta chains from one sample sequenced in a study of CD8 T cells in ankylosing spondylitis. TCRdb processed the 5' RACE reads anew with MiXCR; each CDR3 protein has one entry. Altogether some 52,000 distinct CDR3 sequences are present, approximately 7% being singletons, with the ten largest covering roughly 8%. Specimen: blood, either unsorted or a sorted T cell fraction (not recorded which). Source of these receptors: a female donor with ankylosing spondylitis or in good health (not recorded which).

This clonotype was counted many times. At one boundary the junction diverges from the germline segment, which might be a read error. The rearrangement uses TRBV20-1 and TRBJ2-4; maybe TRBD2 (6 bases). Germline-derived CDR1 and CDR2 are DFQATT and SNEGSKA (reference sequence). This CDR3 is 17 amino acids long. In DNA, the CDR3 is TGCTGTGCTAGTCCGGGCCGGGAGAAGCTTGACAAAAACATTCAGTACTTC. It specifies CCASPGREKLDKNIQYF.

This clonotype was found a few times. The chain recombines TRBV6-5 with TRBJ2-7; weak D call: TRBD2 (6 bases). Germline V gives CDR1 MNHEY, CDR2 SVGAGI. This CDR3 comprises 13 residues. Trimming cost V 2 bases and J 5 bases, with 10 bases left between them. The CDR3 DNA is TGTGCCAGCAGTTACCAGGGAGGTCACGAGCAGTACTTC. As protein: CASSYQGGHEQYF.

The chain combines TRBV29-1 with TRBJ2-2; D may be TRBD1 (5 bases). Trimming removed 4 bases at V and 1 base at J, with 13 bases between. The CDR3 sequence is 15 residues long. Germline loops: CDR1 SQVTM, CDR2 ANQGSEA. CDR3 residues: CSVVPAGMNTGELFF. The CDR3 region has the DNA TGCAGCGTTGTCCCGGCAGGGATGAACACCGGGGAGCTGTTTTTT.

This chain joins TRBV12-3 or TRBV12-4 and TRBJ2-2; D ambiguous. Between the trimmed V and J ends, which lost 0 bases and 2 bases, there was a span of 7 bases. This CDR3 comprises 15 residues. CDR3 sequence: CASSLARFNTGELFF. In DNA, the CDR3 is TGTGCCAGCAGTTTAGCCAGGTTTAACACCGGGGAGCTGTTTTTT.

This clonotype was observed a few times. CDR3 loop: CSVDSQPYNEQFF. In DNA, the CDR3 is TGCAGCGTTGACTCGCAACCCTACAATGAGCAGTTCTTC. The chain joins TRBV29-1 to TRBJ2-1; unclear D gene. CDR1 is SQVTM and CDR2 is ANQGSEA in the germline V gene. The CDR3 runs 13 residues. Deletions cut 3 bases from V and 2 bases from J, with 8 bases between.

This clonotype was seen at least ten times. The V and J genes are TRBV5-6 and TRBJ2-3; D unclear. The V end was cut by 5 bases, the J end by 10 bases, with 17 bases between. Looked up from germline, CDR1 is SGHDT and CDR2 is YYEEEE. CDR3 length: 13 residues. This chain's CDR3 is CASSPDRRPSQYF. CDR3 DNA sequence: TGTGCCAGCAGTCCCGACCGTAGACCGTCGCAGTATTTT.

This clonotype showed up many times. The chain has TRBV5-1 and TRBJ2-1, with D possibly TRBD1 on 5 matching bases. The CDR3 has 15 amino acids. Trimming removed 4 bases at V and 5 bases at J, with 16 bases between. CDR1 is SGHRS, CDR2 YFSETQ, per germline. The CDR3 loop is CASSLPGSPNNEQFF. For the CDR3, the DNA is TGCGCCAGCAGCCTTCCAGGGTCCCCCAACAATGAGCAGTTCTTC.